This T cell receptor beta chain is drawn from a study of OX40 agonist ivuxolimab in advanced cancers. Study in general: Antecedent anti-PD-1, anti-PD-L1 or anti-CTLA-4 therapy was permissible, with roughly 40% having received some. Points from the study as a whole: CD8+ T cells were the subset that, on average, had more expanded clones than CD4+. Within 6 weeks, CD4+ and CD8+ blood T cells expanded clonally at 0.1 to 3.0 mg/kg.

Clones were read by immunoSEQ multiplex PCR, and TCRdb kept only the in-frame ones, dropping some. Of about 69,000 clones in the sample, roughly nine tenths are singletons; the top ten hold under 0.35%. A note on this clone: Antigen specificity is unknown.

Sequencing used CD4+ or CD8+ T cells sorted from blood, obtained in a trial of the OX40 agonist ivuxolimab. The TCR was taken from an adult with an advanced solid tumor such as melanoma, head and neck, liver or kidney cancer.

CDR3 sequence: CASMRSIRTSGGTDTQYF. The CDR3 DNA is TGTGCCAGTATGCGATCGATCCGGACTAGCGGAGGCACAGATACGCAGTATTTT. The chain links TRBV19 to TRBJ2-3; 10 bases agree with TRBD2. Germline loops: CDR1 LNHDA, CDR2 SQIVND (reference sequence). J was trimmed by 1 base and V by 7 bases; bases with no gene match: 14. The CDR3 contains 18 residues.